The present TCR beta chain was sequenced within a study of blood T cell repertoires in COVID-19. The overall study: Acute-phase and convalescent COVID-19 samples originated in the United States, Italy and Spain. From T cells, B-cell-depleted T cells, or PBMCs came the material, which was cDNA or gDNA.

Per the authors' pipeline: Using reference gene primer amplification, nucleated cell counts were estimated. The protocol was immunoSEQ multiplex PCR, while the TCRdb copy is restricted to in-frame clones and leaves out a portion. From that table come the V and J calls and clone size; the DNA was used to work out D and trimming. The sample shows around 130,000 clones, about 90% of them seen only once. The origin of this receptor is an elderly woman with acute or convalescent COVID-19. Sample: peripheral blood.

The CDR3, as DNA: TGCAGCGTAAAGACAGTGAACACTGAAGCTTTCTTT. Protein product: CSVKTVNTEAFF. V is TRBV29-1 and J is TRBJ1-1, with a tentative D call TRBD1 (5 bases). V was pared by 6 bases and J by 0 bases, with 8 bases between. This CDR3 has 12 amino acids. Germline CDR1 and CDR2: SQVTM and ANQGSEA.